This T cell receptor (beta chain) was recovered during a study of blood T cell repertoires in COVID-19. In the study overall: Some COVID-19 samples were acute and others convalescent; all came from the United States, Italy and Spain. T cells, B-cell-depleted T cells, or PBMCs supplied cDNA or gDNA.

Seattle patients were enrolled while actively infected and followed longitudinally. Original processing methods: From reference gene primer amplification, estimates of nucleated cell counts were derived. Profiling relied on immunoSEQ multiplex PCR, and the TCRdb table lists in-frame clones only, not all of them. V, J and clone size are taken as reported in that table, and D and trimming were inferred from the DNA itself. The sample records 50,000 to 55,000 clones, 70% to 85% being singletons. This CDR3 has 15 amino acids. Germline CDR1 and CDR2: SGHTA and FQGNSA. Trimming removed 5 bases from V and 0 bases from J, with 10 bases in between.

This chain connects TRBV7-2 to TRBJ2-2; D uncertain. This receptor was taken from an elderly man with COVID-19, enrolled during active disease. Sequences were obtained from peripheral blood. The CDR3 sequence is CASSLDSSNTGELFF. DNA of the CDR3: TGTGCCAGCAGCCTTGACTCGTCGAACACCGGGGAGCTGTTTTTT.